This TCR beta chain was sequenced during a study of post-analysis software for immune sequencing data. Across the study: The study covered relapsing-remitting, secondary progressive and progressive-relapsing courses of multiple sclerosis.

Regarding the study as a whole: The study found TRBV5-6, TRBV5-1 and TRBV20-1 among about 5 TRBV segments more frequent in patients than controls. Those with multiple sclerosis, the patient group, showed significantly lower normalized Chao1 diversity than controls.

CDR3 length: 17 residues. Germline loops: CDR1 LGHNA, CDR2 YNFKEQ. The ends were cut back, 0 bases at V and 4 bases at J, with 13 bases in the middle. The table lists this clonotype with many counts. Its antigen remains unknown. Unique molecular identifiers featured in each of the TCR beta cDNA libraries. TCRdb independently ran MiXCR on the PCR reads; one entry per CDR3 protein. There are hundreds of thousands of distinct CDR3 sequences in the sample; roughly 29% occur only once, and around 0.6% lies in the top ten. The sequenced sample was blood. The chain couples TRBV4-2 to TRBJ1-6; no clear D. This receptor was obtained from a girl between 5 and 17 years old with multiple sclerosis. Here the CDR3 DNA reads TGTGCCAGCAGCCAAGAGCGTCAGCGGGAGTATAATTCACCCCTCCACTTT. Protein sequence: CASSQERQREYNSPLHF.